The 2 T cell receptor beta chains below come from one sample, sequenced in a study of post-analysis software for immune sequencing data. Broader study findings: TRBV segments more frequent in patients than in controls numbered roughly 5 and included TRBV5-6, TRBV5-1 and TRBV20-1.

Each TCR beta cDNA library carried unique molecular identifiers. TCRdb used MiXCR to reprocess the PCR reads, holding one entry per CDR3 protein. This sample has about 620,000 distinct CDR3 sequences, with around 47% found just once. The antigens of these receptors remain unknown. The sequenced sample consisted of blood. These TCRs come from a girl aged 5 to 17 with multiple sclerosis.

This chain joins TRBV9 and TRBJ2-3; 7 nucleotides match TRBD2. Trimming took 2 bases from V and 8 from J; bases not matched to a gene: 11. The CDR3 contains 15 residues. The germline gives CDR1 SGDLS, CDR2 YYNGEE. The CDR3 reads CASSVGSGAASTQYF. Here the CDR3 DNA reads TGTGCCAGCAGCGTGGGAAGCGGGGCAGCCTCTACGCAGTATTTT.

The rearrangement links TRBV6-5 to TRBJ1-1; D is unresolved. This CDR3 contains 17 residues. V lost 0 bases and J 0 bases, leaving 14 bases between the germline ends. CDR1 and CDR2 (germline): MNHEY, SVGAGI. CDR3 loop: CASSYSIRTGMNTEAFF. In DNA form, the CDR3 reads TGTGCCAGCAGTTACTCGATTCGGACGGGTATGAACACTGAAGCTTTCTTT.